The entry below describes one T cell receptor (beta chain). V gave up 0 bases and J gave up 7 bases, with 12 bases separating them. The CDR3 is 14 amino acids. CDR1 is GTSNPN and CDR2 is SVGIG in the germline V gene (reference sequence). This specimen belongs to a study of cytomegalovirus exposure and HLA in healthy donors. PCR amplification relied on 60 Vbeta primers (plus 13 Jbeta primers). Generated by immunoSEQ multiplex PCR, the TCRdb table keeps only in-frame clones and is missing some. The profile shows 200,000 or so clones, around four fifths of them singletons. This TCR was sampled from a boy aged 2 to 9 in good health and CMV-seronegative. V usage is TRBV30 and J usage is TRBJ2-2; D might be TRBD2 (5 bases). Sequenced sample: PBMCs. The CDR3 DNA follows: TGTGCCTGGAGTGTAGGAGCGGCGGGCGGGGAGCTGTTTTTT. It translates to CAWSVGAAGGELFF.